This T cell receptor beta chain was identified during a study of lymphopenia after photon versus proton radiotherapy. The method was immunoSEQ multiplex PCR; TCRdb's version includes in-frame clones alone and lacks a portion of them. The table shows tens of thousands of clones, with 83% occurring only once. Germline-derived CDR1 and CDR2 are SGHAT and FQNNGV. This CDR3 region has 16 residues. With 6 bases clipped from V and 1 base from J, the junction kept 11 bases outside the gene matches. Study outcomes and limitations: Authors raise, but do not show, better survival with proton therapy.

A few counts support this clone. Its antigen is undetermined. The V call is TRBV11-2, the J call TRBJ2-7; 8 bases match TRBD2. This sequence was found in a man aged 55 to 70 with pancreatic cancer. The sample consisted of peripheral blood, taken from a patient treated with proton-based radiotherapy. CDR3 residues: CASRNLRGRTSYEQYF. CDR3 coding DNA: TGTGCCAGCAGAAATCTACGCGGGAGGACATCCTACGAGCAGTACTTC.